The clone carrying this TCR beta chain was observed a few times. The same CDR3 arises from other DNA sequences in this sample as well. The assay was immunoSEQ multiplex PCR, and TCRdb's table has in-frame clones only and misses some. Of hundreds of thousands of clones in the sample, more than 75% were seen once. Germline CDR1 reads SGHAT; CDR2 reads FQNNGV. The CDR3 is 12 residues long. Trimming took off 1 base at V and 4 bases at J, with 4 bases between the two ends. The entry originates in a study of shared T cell receptors in the human thymus. The sample was also linked to a second study, of human thymus T cells. Per that study: Having surgery to correct congenital heart defects, healthy Finnish infants acted as the donors. Thymic as well as blood repertoires seemed to favor certain V and J genes unevenly. Unrelated individuals were reported by related research to share highly overlapping thymic repertoires.

This clonotype was sampled from a boy under three years old with a congenital heart defect. The chain couples TRBV11-2 to TRBJ2-5, with D uncertain. Specimen: thymocytes. CDR3 residues: CASSLAGETQYF. The CDR3 nucleotides are TGTGCCAGCAGCTTAGCGGGAGAGACCCAGTACTTC.